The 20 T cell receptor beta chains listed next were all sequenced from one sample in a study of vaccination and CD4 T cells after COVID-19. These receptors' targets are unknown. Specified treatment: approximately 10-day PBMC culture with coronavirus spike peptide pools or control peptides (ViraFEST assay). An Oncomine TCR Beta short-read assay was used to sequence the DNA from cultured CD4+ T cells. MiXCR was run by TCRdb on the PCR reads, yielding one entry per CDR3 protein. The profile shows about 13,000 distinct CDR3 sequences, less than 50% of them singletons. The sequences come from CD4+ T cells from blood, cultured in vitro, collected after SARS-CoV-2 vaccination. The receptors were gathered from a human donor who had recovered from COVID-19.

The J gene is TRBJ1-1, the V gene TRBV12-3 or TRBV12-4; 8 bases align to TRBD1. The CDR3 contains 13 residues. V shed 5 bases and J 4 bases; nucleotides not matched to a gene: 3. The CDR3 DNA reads TGTGCCAGCAGTCGGGACAGGACCACTGAAGCTTTCTTT. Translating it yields CASSRDRTTEAFF.

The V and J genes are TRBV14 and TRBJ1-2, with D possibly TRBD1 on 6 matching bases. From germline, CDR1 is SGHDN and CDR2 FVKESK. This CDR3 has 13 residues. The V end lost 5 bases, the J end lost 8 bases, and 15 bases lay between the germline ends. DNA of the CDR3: TGTGCCAGCAGCGAATCCAGGGGACGGGGCTACACCTTC. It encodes CASSESRGRGYTF.

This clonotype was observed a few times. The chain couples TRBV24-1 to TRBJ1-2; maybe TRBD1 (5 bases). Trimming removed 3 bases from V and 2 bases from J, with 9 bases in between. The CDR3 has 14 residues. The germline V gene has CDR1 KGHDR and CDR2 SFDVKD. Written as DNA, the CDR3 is TGTGCCACCAGTGATCGGACATTAAACTATGGCTACACCTTC. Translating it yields CATSDRTLNYGYTF.

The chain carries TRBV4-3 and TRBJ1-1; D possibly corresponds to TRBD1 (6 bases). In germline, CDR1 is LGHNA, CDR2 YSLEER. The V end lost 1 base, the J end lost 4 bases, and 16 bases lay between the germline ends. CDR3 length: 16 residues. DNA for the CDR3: TGCGCCAGCAGCCAAGTCGCTCTCGGGGGCGGCACTGAAGCTTTCTTT. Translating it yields CASSQVALGGGTEAFF.

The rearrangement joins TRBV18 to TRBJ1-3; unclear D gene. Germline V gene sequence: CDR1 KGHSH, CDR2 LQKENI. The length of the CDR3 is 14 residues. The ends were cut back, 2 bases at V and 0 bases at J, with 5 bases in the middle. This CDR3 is CASSPGSSGNTIYF. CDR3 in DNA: TGTGCCAGCTCACCAGGGAGCTCTGGAAACACCATATATTTT.

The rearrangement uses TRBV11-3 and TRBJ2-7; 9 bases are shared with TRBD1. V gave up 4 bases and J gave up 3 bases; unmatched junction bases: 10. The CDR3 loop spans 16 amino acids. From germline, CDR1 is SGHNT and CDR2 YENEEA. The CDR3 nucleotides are TGTGCCAGCAGCTCGAGGGGACAGGGAAGGAACTACGAGCAGTACTTC. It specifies CASSSRGQGRNYEQYF.

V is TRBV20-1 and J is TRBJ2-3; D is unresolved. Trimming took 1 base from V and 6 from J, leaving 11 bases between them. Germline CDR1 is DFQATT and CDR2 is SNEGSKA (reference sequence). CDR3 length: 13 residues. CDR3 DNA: TGCAGTGCTAGAGGTCTAGTGGATGATACGCAGTATTTT. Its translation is CSARGLVDDTQYF.

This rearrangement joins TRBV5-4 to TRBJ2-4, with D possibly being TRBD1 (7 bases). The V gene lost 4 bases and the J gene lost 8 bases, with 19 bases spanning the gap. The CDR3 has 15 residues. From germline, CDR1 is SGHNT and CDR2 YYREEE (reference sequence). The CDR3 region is CASSQKTGSGDIQYF. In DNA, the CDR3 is TGTGCCAGCAGCCAGAAGACAGGGTCGGGAGACATTCAGTACTTC.

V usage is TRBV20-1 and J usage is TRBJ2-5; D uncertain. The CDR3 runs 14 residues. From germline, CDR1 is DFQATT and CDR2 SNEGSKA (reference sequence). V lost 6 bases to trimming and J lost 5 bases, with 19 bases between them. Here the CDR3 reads CSAPSITSRETQYF. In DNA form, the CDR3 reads TGCAGTGCCCCTTCAATTACGTCTCGGGAGACCCAGTACTTC.

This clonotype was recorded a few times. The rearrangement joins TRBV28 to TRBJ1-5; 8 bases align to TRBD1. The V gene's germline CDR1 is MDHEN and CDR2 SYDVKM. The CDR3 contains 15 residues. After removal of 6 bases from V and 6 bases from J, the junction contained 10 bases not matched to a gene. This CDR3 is CASRGYQGAGQPQHF. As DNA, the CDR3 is TGTGCCAGCAGGGGTTATCAGGGGGCAGGTCAGCCCCAGCATTTT.

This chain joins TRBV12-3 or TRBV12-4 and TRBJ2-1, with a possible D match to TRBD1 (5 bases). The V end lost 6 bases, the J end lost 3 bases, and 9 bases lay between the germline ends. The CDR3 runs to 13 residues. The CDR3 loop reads CASSPDSYNEQFF. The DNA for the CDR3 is TGTGCCAGCAGCCCAGACAGCTACAATGAGCAGTTCTTC.

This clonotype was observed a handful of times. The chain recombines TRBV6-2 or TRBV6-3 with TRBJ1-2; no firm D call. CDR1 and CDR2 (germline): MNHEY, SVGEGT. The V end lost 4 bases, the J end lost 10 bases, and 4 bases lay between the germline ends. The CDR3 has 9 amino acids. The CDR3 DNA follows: TGTGCCAGCAGTTTTCCCTACACCTTC. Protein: CASSFPYTF.

CDR3 residues: CASSSGTGFQETQYF. The CDR3 nucleotides are TGTGCCAGCAGCTCCGGGACAGGGTTCCAAGAGACCCAGTACTTC. The chain joins TRBV7-9 to TRBJ2-5, with TRBD1 matching over 9 bases. Trimming took 4 bases from V and 1 from J; bases not matched to a gene: 4. The CDR3 runs to 15 residues. CDR1 is SEHNR, CDR2 FQNEAQ, per germline (reference sequence).

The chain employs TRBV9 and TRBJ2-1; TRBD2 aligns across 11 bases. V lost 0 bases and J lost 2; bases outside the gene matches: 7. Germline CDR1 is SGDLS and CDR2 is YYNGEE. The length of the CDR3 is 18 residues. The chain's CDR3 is CASSVGLAGSSTYNEQFF. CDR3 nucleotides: TGTGCCAGCAGCGTAGGACTAGCGGGGTCATCAACCTACAATGAGCAGTTCTTC.

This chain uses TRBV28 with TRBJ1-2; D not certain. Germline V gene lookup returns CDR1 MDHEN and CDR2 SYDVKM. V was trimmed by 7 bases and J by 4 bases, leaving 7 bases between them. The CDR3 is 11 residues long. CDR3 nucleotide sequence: TGTGCCAGCATGTCCGGCTATGGCTACACCTTC. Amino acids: CASMSGYGYTF.

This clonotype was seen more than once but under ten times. The CDR3 region is CASSYRDTYTEAFF. As DNA, the CDR3 is TGTGCCAGCAGTTATAGGGACACCTACACTGAAGCTTTCTTT. The chain is built from TRBV6-2 or TRBV6-3 and TRBJ1-1; D possibly corresponds to TRBD1 (6 bases). The germline gives CDR1 MNHEY, CDR2 SVGEGT. V was trimmed by 3 bases and J by 3 bases, leaving 11 bases between them. The length of the CDR3 is 14 residues.

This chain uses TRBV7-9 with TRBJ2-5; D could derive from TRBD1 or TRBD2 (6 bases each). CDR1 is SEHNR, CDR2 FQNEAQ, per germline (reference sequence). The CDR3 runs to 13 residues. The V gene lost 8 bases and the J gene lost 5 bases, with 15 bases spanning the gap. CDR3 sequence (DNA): TGTGCCAGCTATAGGGGGGTATCCGAGACCCAGTACTTC. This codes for CASYRGVSETQYF.

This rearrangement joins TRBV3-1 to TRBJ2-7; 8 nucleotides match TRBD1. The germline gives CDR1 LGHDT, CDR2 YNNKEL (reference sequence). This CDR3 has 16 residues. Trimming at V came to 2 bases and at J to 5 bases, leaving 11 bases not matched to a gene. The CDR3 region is CASSQSFRGQGDEQYF. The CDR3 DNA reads TGTGCCAGCAGCCAAAGTTTTCGAGGACAGGGTGACGAGCAGTACTTC.

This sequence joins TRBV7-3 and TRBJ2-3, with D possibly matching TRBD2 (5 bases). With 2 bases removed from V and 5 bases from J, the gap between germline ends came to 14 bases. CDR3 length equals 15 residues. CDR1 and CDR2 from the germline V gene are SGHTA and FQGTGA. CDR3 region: CASSLYPGGRDTQYF. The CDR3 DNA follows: TGTGCCAGCAGCTTATACCCCGGAGGCAGAGATACGCAGTATTTT. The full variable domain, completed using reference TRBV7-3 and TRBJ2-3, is GAGVSQTPSNKVTEKGKYVELRCDPISGHTALYWYRQSLGQGPEFLIYFQGTGAADDSGLPNDRFFAVRPEGSVSTLKIQRTERGDSAVYLCASSLYPGGRDTQYFGPGTRLTVL.

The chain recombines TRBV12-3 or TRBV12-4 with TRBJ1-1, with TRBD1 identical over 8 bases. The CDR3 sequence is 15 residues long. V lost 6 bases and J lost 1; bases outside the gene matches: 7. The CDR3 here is CASRGEDRANTEAFF. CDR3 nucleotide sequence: TGTGCCAGCAGGGGGGAGGACAGGGCGAACACTGAAGCTTTCTTT.